A selection of T cell receptor beta chains follows, all from one sample in a study of blood T cell repertoires in COVID-19. Some clones are missing from TCRdb's copy, which holds only in-frame ones; the method was immunoSEQ multiplex PCR. The table includes about 230,000 clones, roughly 80% detected once. Sequencing input: peripheral blood. Source of these receptors: a woman of 80 years or more with COVID-19, enrolled during active disease. CDR3s leave out the opening cysteine and the closing phenylalanine or tryptophan.

V gene	J gene	CDR3 protein
TRBV5-4	TRBJ1-2	ASSLTGGAFSNYGYT
TRBV5-6	TRBJ2-5	ASSLKTGSETQY
TRBV28	TRBJ1-1	ASSLLTAGDTEAF
TRBV7-9	TRBJ1-5	ASSFAGHGQPQH
TRBV18	TRBJ2-2	ASSPYSGELF
TRBV14	TRBJ1-1	ASSQDRGNLNTEAF
TRBV4-3	TRBJ2-7	ASSQARTATYEQY
TRBV5-8	TRBJ1-1	ASSSPQGMNTEAF
TRBV5-6	TRBJ2-1	ASSPTGRPLGEQF
TRBV4-1	TRBJ1-1	ASSQVGGNTEAF
TRBV28	TRBJ2-1	ASSFPTGQGYNEQF
TRBV19	TRBJ1-5	ASSIAGSGQPQH
TRBV6-5	TRBJ2-5	ASSYSASGGETQY
TRBV30	TRBJ1-5	AWSVAQGSQPQH
TRBV6-6	TRBJ1-1	ASSYSSRRTGEAF
TRBV9	TRBJ2-3	ASSVDPGTSGGAGTQY
TRBV7-7	TRBJ1-3	ASSLVGAPRGSLGTIY
TRBV6-5	TRBJ1-2	ASSSHKDRLRYGYT
TRBV27	TRBJ2-2	ASSRGTGGNTGELF
TRBV5-1	TRBJ1-3	ASSLVGLSGNTIY
TRBV7-8	TRBJ2-7	ASSHGGVQSPGEQY
TRBV6-1	TRBJ1-2	ASSEDVKGALSYT
TRBV5-1	TRBJ1-2	ASSPRGIYGYT
TRBV7-9	TRBJ2-1	ASSLELAGANEQF
TRBV11-2	TRBJ2-6	ASSSRLTGANVLT
TRBV21-1	TRBJ2-3	ASSTWGASGSLTDTQY
TRBV18	TRBJ2-7	ASSPLQGTYEQY
TRBV5-1	TRBJ2-1	ASSFFREDNEQF
TRBV24-1	TRBJ2-7	ATSDPNRGSYEQY
TRBV6-5	TRBJ1-1	ASSWGPEAF
TRBV29-1	TRBJ1-4	SAGTLNEKLF
TRBV28	TRBJ2-7	ASSYFTGSYEQY
TRBV28	TRBJ2-7	ASSSAPTSSYEQY
TRBV27	TRBJ2-3	ASSLFALADTQY
TRBV2	TRBJ2-5	ASSRGGRETQY
TRBV27	TRBJ1-1	ASTAWGRGLSTEAF